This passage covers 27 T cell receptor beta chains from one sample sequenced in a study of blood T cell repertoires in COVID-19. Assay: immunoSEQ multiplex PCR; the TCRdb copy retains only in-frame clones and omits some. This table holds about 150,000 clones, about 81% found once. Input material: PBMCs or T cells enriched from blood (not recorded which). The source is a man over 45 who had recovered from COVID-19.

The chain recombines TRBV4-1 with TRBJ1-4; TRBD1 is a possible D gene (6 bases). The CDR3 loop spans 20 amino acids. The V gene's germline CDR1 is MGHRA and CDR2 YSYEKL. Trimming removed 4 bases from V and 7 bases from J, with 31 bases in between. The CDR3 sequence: CASSLLPGTILGSVREKLFF. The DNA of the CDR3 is TGCGCCAGCAGCCTCCTGCCCGGGACAATACTAGGCAGCGTGCGTGAAAAACTGTTTTTT.

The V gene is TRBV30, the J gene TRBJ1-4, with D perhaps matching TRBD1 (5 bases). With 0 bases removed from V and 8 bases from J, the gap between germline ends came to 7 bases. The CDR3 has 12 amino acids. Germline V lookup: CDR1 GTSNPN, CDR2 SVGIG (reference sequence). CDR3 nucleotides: TGTGCCTGGAGTGTACGGGGGGAAAAACTGTTTTTT. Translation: CAWSVRGEKLFF.

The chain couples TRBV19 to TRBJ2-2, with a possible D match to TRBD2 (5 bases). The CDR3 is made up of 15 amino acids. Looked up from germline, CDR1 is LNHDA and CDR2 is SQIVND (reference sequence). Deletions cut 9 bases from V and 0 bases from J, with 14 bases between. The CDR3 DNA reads TGTGCCAGCTCGACTACACCCGCGAACACCGGGGAGCTGTTTTTT. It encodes CASSTTPANTGELFF.

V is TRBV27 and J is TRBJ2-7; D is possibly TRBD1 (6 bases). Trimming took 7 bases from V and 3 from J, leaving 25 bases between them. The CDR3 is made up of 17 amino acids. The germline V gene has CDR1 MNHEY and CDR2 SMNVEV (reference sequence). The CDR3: CASTFRKGAGAGYEQYF. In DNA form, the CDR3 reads TGTGCCAGCACCTTCCGCAAAGGTGCAGGGGCGGGCTACGAGCAGTACTTC.

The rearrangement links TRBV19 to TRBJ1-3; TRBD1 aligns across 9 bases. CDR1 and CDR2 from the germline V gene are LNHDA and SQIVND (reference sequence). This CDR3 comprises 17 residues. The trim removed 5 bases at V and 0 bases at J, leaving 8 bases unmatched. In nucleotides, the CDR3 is TGTGCCAGTAGTCCCGGGACAGGGAGTGTCTCTGGAAACACCATATATTTT. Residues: CASSPGTGSVSGNTIYF.

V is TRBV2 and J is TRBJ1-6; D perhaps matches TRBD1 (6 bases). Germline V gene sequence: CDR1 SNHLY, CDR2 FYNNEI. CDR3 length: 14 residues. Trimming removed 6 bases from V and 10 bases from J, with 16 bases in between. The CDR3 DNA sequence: TGTGCCAGCAGACTCCAGGGGATAGGCTCACCCCTCCACTTT. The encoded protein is CASRLQGIGSPLHF.

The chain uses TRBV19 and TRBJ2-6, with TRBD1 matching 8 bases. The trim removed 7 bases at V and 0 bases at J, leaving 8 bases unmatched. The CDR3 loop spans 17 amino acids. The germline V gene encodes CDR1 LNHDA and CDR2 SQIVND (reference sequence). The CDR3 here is CASTPGQVYSGANVLTF. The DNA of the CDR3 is TGTGCCAGTACGCCGGGACAGGTGTACTCTGGGGCCAACGTCCTGACTTTC.

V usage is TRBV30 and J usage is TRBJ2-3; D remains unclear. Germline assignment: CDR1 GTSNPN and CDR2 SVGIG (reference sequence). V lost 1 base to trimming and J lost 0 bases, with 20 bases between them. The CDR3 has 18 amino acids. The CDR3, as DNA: TGTGCCTGGAGTGCCTTCCTTCTCAGTCGAAGAAGCACAGATACGCAGTATTTT. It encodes CAWSAFLLSRRSTDTQYF.

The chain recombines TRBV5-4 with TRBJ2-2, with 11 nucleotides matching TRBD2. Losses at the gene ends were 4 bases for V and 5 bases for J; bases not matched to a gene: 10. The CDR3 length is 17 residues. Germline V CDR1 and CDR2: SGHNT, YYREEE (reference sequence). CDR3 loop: CASSAYLSGGGTGELFF. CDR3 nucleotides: TGTGCCAGCAGCGCCTACCTTAGCGGGGGGGGTACCGGGGAGCTGTTTTTT.

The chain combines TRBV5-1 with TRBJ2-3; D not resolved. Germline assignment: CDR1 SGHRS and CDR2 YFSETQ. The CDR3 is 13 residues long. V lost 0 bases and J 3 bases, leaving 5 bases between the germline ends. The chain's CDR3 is CASSLAGTDTQYF. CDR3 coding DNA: TGCGCCAGCAGCTTGGCAGGAACAGATACGCAGTATTTT.

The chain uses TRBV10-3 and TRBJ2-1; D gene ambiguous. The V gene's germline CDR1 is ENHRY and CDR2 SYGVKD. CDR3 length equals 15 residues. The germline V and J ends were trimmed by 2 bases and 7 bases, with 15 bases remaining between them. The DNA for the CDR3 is TGTGCCATCAGTGAGGCGGTAGCCGGAATGAATGAGCAGTTCTTC. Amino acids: CAISEAVAGMNEQFF.

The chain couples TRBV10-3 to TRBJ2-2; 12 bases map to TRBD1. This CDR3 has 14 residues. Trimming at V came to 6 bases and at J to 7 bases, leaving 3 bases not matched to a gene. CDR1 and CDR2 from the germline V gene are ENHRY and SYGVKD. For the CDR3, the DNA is TGTGCCATCAGAGGGACAGGGGGCATCGGGGAGCTGTTTTTT. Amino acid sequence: CAIRGTGGIGELFF.

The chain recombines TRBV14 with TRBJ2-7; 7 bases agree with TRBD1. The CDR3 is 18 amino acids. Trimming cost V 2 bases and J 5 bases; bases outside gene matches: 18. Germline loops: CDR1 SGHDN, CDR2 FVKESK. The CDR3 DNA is TGTGCCAGCAGCCAAAACCTCGTGACTCCGGACAGGAGGAACGAGCAGTACTTC. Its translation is CASSQNLVTPDRRNEQYF.

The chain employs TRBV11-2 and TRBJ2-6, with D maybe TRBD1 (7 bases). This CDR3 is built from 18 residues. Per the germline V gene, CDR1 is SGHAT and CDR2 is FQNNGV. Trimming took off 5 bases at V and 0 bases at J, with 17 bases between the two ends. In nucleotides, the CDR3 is TGTGCCAGCAGCAAGGCGGGACAGAGCCTCTCTGGGGCCAACGTCCTGACTTTC. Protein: CASSKAGQSLSGANVLTF.

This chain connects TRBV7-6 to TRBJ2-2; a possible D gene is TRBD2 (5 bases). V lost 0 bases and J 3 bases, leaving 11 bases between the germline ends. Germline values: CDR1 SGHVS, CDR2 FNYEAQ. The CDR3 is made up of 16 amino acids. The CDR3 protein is CASSLASAFDTGELFF. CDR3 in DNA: TGTGCCAGCAGCTTAGCTAGCGCGTTTGACACCGGGGAGCTGTTTTTT.

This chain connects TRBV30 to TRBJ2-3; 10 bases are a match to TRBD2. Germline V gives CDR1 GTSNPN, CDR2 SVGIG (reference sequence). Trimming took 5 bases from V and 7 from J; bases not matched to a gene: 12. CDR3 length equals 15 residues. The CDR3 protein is CAWGTLAGAIHTQYF. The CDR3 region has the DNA TGTGCCTGGGGGACGCTAGCGGGGGCCATTCATACGCAGTATTTT.

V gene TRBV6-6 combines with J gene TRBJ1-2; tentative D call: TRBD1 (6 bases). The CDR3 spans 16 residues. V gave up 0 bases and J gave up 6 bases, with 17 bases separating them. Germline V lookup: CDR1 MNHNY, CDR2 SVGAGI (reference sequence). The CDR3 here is CASSYSGGRGAHGYTF. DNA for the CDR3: TGTGCCAGCAGTTACTCGGGGGGGCGCGGCGCCCATGGCTACACCTTC.

CDR3 loop: CASSGQKYTEAFF. CDR3 sequence (DNA): TGCGCCAGCAGTGGCCAGAAATACACTGAAGCTTTCTTT. The genes are TRBV10-2 and TRBJ1-1, with D unresolved. CDR1 and CDR2 (germline): WSHSY, SAAADI. The V gene lost 4 bases and the J gene lost 3 bases, with 9 bases spanning the gap. The CDR3 extends over 13 amino acids.

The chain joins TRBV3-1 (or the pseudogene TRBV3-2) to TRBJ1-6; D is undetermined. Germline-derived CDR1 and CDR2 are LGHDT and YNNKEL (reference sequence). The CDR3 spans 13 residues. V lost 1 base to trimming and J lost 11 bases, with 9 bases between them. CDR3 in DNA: TGTGCCAGCAGCCAAGGAGGGAAGGCACCCCTCCACTTT. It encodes CASSQGGKAPLHF.

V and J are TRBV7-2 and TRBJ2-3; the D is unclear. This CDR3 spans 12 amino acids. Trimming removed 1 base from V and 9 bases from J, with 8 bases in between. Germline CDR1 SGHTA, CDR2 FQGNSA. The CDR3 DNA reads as TGTGCCAGCAGCTTAGTTAGCAAGACGCAGTATTTT. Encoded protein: CASSLVSKTQYF.

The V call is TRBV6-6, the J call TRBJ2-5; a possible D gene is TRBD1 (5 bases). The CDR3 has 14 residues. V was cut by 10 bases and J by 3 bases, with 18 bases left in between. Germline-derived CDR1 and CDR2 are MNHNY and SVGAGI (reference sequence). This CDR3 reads CATSEAGKEETQYF. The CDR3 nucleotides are TGTGCCACGTCCGAGGCAGGGAAAGAAGAGACCCAGTACTTC.

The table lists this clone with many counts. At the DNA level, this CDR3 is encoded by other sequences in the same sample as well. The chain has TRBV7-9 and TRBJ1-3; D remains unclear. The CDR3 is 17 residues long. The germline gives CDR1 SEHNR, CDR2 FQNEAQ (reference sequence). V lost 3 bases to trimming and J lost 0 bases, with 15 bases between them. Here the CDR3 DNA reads TGTGCCAGCAGCTTGCCCCTAGAGACCACCTCTGGAAACACCATATATTTT. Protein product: CASSLPLETTSGNTIYF.

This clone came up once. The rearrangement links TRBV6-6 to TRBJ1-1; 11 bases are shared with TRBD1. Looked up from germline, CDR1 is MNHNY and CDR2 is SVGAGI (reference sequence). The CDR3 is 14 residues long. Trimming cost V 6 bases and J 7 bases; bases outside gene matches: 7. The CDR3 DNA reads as TGTGCCAGCAGAAGGGGACAGGGGGAACATGAAGCTTTCTTT. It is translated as CASRRGQGEHEAFF.

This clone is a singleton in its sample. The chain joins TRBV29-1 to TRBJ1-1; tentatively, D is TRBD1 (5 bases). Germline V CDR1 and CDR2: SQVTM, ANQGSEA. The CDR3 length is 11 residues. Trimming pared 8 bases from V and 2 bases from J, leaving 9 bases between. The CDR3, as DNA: TGCAGCACGACAGAAAACACTGAAGCTTTCTTT. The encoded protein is CSTTENTEAFF.

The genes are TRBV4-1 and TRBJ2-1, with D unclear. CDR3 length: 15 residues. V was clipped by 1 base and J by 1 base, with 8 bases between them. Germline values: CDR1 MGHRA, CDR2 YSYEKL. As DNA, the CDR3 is TGCGCCAGCAGCCAAGTATCCCCGTCCTACAATGAGCAGTTCTTC. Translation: CASSQVSPSYNEQFF.

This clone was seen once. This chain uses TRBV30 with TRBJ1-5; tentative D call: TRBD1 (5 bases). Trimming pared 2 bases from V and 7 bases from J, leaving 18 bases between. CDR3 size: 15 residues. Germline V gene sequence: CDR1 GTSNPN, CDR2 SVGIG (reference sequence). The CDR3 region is CAWSPGLRRGQPQHF. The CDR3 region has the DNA TGTGCCTGGAGTCCCGGGCTCCGGCGGGGGCAGCCCCAGCATTTT.

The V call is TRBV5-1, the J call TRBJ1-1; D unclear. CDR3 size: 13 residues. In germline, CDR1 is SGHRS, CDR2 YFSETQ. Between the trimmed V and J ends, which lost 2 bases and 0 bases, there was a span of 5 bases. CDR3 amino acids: CASSFAVNTEAFF. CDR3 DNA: TGCGCCAGCAGCTTTGCGGTGAACACTGAAGCTTTCTTT.